One TCR beta chain is described in this entry. This specimen comes from a study of blood T cell repertoires in COVID-19. The overall study: Acute and convalescent COVID-19 specimens originated in the United States, Italy and Spain.

Deletions cut 5 bases from V and 4 bases from J, with 12 bases between. The germline CDR1 and CDR2 sequences are SNHLY and FYNNEI. This CDR3 spans 15 amino acids. In the study's own analysis: Reference gene primers were amplified, and this amplification served to estimate nucleated cell counts. TCRdb's copy holds only in-frame clones and misses some; the assay was immunoSEQ multiplex PCR. D and trimming come from the DNA, and the V and J calls and clone size come from that table. The sample has fewer than 350,000 clones, 87% seen once; the top ten hold just over 9.5%. Followed over time, Seattle patients had been enrolled while infection was active.

Sequencing was carried out using peripheral blood. This clonotype was sampled from a man aged 25-40 years with COVID-19, enrolled during active disease. The chain couples TRBV2 to TRBJ2-6; unclear D gene. In DNA, the CDR3 is TGTGCCAGCAGTTTCGTTTTCTCCGGGGCCAACGTCCTGACTTTC. This codes for CASSFVFSGANVLTF.